Presented here are 8 T cell receptor beta chains from one specimen sequenced in a study of cytomegalovirus exposure and HLA in healthy donors. Using immunoSEQ multiplex PCR, the repertoire was profiled, and TCRdb retains in-frame clones only, with some absent. This sample carries fewer than 250,000 clones, around nine tenths of them seen once, and the ten largest clones take 2% to 3%. Sequenced: PBMCs. These TCRs come from a man younger than 35 in good health and CMV-seronegative.

The chain joins TRBV9 to TRBJ1-2, with D possibly being TRBD1 (5 bases). Germline CDR1 and CDR2: SGDLS and YYNGEE. V gave up 3 bases and J gave up 5 bases, with 17 bases separating them. The CDR3 has 15 residues. The CDR3 DNA is TGTGCCAGCAGCGGCCCCCCGGCAGGGTGGTATGGCTACACCTTC. Residues: CASSGPPAGWYGYTF.

For this clone: Other nucleotide sequences from this sample produce the same CDR3. V is TRBV10-1 and J is TRBJ1-1, with D perhaps matching TRBD1 (6 bases). V was pared by 3 bases and J by 2 bases, with 7 bases between. Germline V CDR1 and CDR2: WNHNN, SYGVQD (reference sequence). The CDR3 sequence is 13 residues long. The CDR3 spells CASSEQGNTEAFF. The CDR3 nucleotides are TGCGCCAGCAGTGAACAGGGTAACACTGAAGCTTTCTTT.

V usage is TRBV18 and J usage is TRBJ2-7; 9 nucleotides agree with TRBD1. V lost 2 bases to trimming and J lost 3 bases; unmatched junction nucleotides: 5. The CDR3 runs 15 residues. The V gene's germline CDR1 is KGHSH and CDR2 LQKENI. CDR3 region: CASSPWDREFYEQYF. As DNA, the CDR3 is TGTGCCAGCTCACCATGGGACAGGGAATTCTACGAGCAGTACTTC.

The rearrangement links TRBV29-1 to TRBJ1-1; possible D gene TRBD1, 5 bases. This CDR3 region has 11 residues. Germline V lookup: CDR1 SQVTM, CDR2 ANQGSEA. V lost 5 bases, J lost 5 bases, and 9 bases lay in between. CDR3 nucleotide sequence: TGCAGCGTTCGCAGGGTAACTGAAGCTTTCTTT. This translates into CSVRRVTEAFF.

This chain connects TRBV5-5 to TRBJ1-6; 8 nucleotides match TRBD1. The germline V gene encodes CDR1 SGHKS and CDR2 YYEKEE (reference sequence). The trim removed 9 bases at V and 7 bases at J, leaving 9 bases unmatched. The CDR3 is 14 residues long. Written as DNA, the CDR3 is TGTGCCACATCGGGAACAGGGGGAAATTCACCCCTCCACTTT. It encodes CATSGTGGNSPLHF.

The V call is TRBV7-2, the J call TRBJ1-2; no clear D gene. This CDR3 contains 16 residues. The germline V and J ends were trimmed by 1 base and 4 bases, with 16 bases remaining between them. Germline CDR1 SGHTA, CDR2 FQGNSA. Here the CDR3 reads CASSLVREGLSYGYTF. CDR3 nucleotide sequence: TGTGCCAGCAGCTTAGTTCGGGAGGGTTTGAGCTATGGCTACACCTTC.

The chain couples TRBV4-1 to TRBJ2-7; D may be TRBD2 (5 bases). Trimming removed 5 bases at V and 6 bases at J, with 11 bases between. The CDR3 is 12 amino acids. CDR1 and CDR2 (germline): MGHRA, YSYEKL. CDR3 in amino acids: CASSYPEGEQYF. The DNA for the CDR3 is TGCGCCAGCAGCTATCCTGAGGGCGAGCAGTACTTC.

The chain links TRBV19 to TRBJ1-2; TRBD1 agrees at 7 bases. CDR1 and CDR2 from the germline V gene are LNHDA and SQIVND (reference sequence). J lost 4 bases, V lost 9 bases, and 11 bases had no gene match. The CDR3 loop spans 14 amino acids. In DNA, the CDR3 is TGTGCCAGCAGCGAGGGGGCGGACACCTATGGCTACACCTTC. Translated: CASSEGADTYGYTF.